This T cell receptor beta chain was profiled in a study of blood T cell repertoires in COVID-19. On the study more broadly: Acute-phase and convalescent COVID-19 samples originated in the United States, Italy and Spain. PBMCs, B-cell-depleted T cells, or T cells were the source of the cDNA or gDNA that made up the material.

The CDR3 has 14 amino acids. Germline CDR1 and CDR2: GTSNPN and SVGIG (reference sequence). Between the trimmed V and J ends, which lost 0 bases and 4 bases, there was a span of 12 bases. In the original analysis: Amplified reference gene primers provided the basis for estimating nucleated cell counts. Method: immunoSEQ multiplex PCR; TCRdb's copy keeps in-frame clones and lacks some. That table supplies the V and J calls and clone size; D and trimming were determined from the DNA. The sample has some 57,000 clones; more than 90% are singletons. This clone was recorded once. The TCR sequence derives from a man aged 45-65 years with active COVID-19. The chain recombines TRBV30 with TRBJ2-5, with D unclear. Source material: peripheral blood. The CDR3 bases are TGTGCCTGGAGTGTACAGCAGCTAAGAGAGACCCAGTACTTC. It yields the protein CAWSVQQLRETQYF.